A selection of T cell receptor beta chains follows, all from one sample in a study of regulatory T cells in long-lasting Graves disease. MiXCR, applied by TCRdb to the multiplex PCR reads, yields one record per CDR3 protein. The table has around 430,000 distinct CDR3 sequences, under 25% seen once. Sequenced material: peripheral blood mononuclear cells (PBMCs), taken when the disease was refractory, from a patient treated with antithyroid drugs. These TCRs come from a female donor with Graves disease. The CDR3 runs from the conserved cysteine through the conserved F or W. The D gene is left open where the match is weak. Expanded clones get a size class; other rows say once, few or many, or leave the size out.

size: NA
D: NA
J: TRBJ2-7
V: TRBV20-1
DNA: TGCAGTGCTAGCGATAGGGGGGACCAAGCCTACGAGCAGTACTTC
CDR3: CSASDRGDQAYEQYF

size: NA
D: NA
J: TRBJ2-1
V: TRBV7-2
DNA: TGTGCCAGCAGCCCCCGGGGTGGGGGCTACAATGAGCAGTTCTTC
CDR3: CASSPRGGGYNEQFF

size: many
D: NA
J: TRBJ1-2
V: TRBV7-2
DNA: TGTGCCAGCAGCTTATCTGACAGCCGTCAAAGAGGCTACACCTTC
CDR3: CASSLSDSRQRGYTF

size: few
D: TRBD1
J: TRBJ2-7
V: TRBV9
DNA: TGTGCCAGCAGCGCCGGACAGGGACAGCCCTACGAGCAGTACTTC
CDR3: CASSAGQGQPYEQYF

size: NA
D: TRBD2
J: TRBJ2-6
V: TRBV28
DNA: TGTGCCAGCAGTTCTCCGGGGGGGGGGGCCAACGTCCTGACTTTC
CDR3: CASSSPGGGANVLTF

size: few
D: NA
J: TRBJ1-5
V: TRBV12-3/TRBV12-4
DNA: TGTGCCAGCAGTTTAGATTCAGCAAACAATCAGCCCCAGCATTTT
CDR3: CASSLDSANNQPQHF

size: NA
D: TRBD2
J: TRBJ2-1
V: TRBV11-2
DNA: TGTGCCAGCAGCTTAGAGGGACTAGCGGGACATGAGCAGTTCTTC
CDR3: CASSLEGLAGHEQFF

size: many
D: NA
J: TRBJ2-2
V: TRBV28
DNA: TGTGCCAGCAGTTTAAACAGAGACACCGGGGAGCTGTTTTTT
CDR3: CASSLNRDTGELFF

size: many
D: TRBD2
J: TRBJ2-3
V: TRBV7-2
DNA: TGTGCCAGCAGCTTCGTTACGACTAGCGGGTATACGCAGTATTTT
CDR3: CASSFVTTSGYTQYF

size: many
D: TRBD1
J: TRBJ1-1
V: TRBV2
DNA: TGTGCCAGCAGGAGACAGGGTGGTACTGAAGCTTTCTTT
CDR3: CASRRQGGTEAFF

size: many
D: NA
J: TRBJ2-7
V: TRBV28
DNA: TGTGCCAGCGTACGGGACGCCCACGAGCAGTACTTC
CDR3: CASVRDAHEQYF

size: many
D: NA
J: TRBJ2-7
V: TRBV28
DNA: TGTGCCAGCATGTTGGGAAAGCAGTACTTC
CDR3: CASMLGKQYF

size: many
D: NA
J: TRBJ2-7
V: TRBV28
DNA: TGTGCCAGCAGGGGTAGCGACGGGAGCTCCTACGAGCAGTACTTC
CDR3: CASRGSDGSSYEQYF

size: NA
D: TRBD1
J: TRBJ2-5
V: TRBV12-3/TRBV12-4
DNA: TGTGCCAGCCGAGGAAGGGGGCTGGGGGAGACCCAGTACTTC
CDR3: CASRGRGLGETQYF

size: NA
D: TRBD2
J: TRBJ2-4
V: TRBV11-2
DNA: TGTGCCAGCAGCCAAGATGACTCAGCGGGAGGGCCTTTGGCCAAAAACATTCAGTACTTC
CDR3: CASSQDDSAGGPLAKNIQYF

size: many
D: TRBD2
J: TRBJ2-7
V: TRBV20-1
DNA: TGCGGGGTGTCGGGGACTAGCGGCTACGAGCAGTACTTC
CDR3: CGVSGTSGYEQYF

size: NA
D: TRBD1
J: TRBJ2-7
V: TRBV5-1
DNA: TGCGCCAGCAGCCCGTACCCGGGACAGGACGAGCAGTACTTC
CDR3: CASSPYPGQDEQYF

size: many
D: NA
J: TRBJ2-5
V: TRBV6-1
DNA: TGTGCCAGCAGTGAAATCTTAGCAGGAGTGCGAGAGACCCAGTACTTC
CDR3: CASSEILAGVRETQYF

size: NA
D: TRBD2
J: TRBJ2-3
V: TRBV12-3/TRBV12-4
DNA: TGTGCCAGCAGACCCCGGGCGGGAGGGTACCCAGATACGCAGTATTTT
CDR3: CASRPRAGGYPDTQYF

size: many
D: NA
J: TRBJ2-7
V: TRBV11-2
DNA: TGTGCCAGCAGCCCCCTTCCCAAGACCTACGAGCAGTACTTC
CDR3: CASSPLPKTYEQYF

size: many
D: TRBD2
J: TRBJ2-7
V: TRBV19
DNA: TGTGCCAGTAGTCAACTAGCGGGAGTTTCCTACGAGCAGTACTTC
CDR3: CASSQLAGVSYEQYF

size: NA
D: NA
J: TRBJ1-6
V: TRBV11-3
DNA: TGTGCCAGCAGTTCGACAGGAGATGCACCCCTCCACTTT
CDR3: CASSSTGDAPLHF

size: NA
D: TRBD1
J: TRBJ1-6
V: TRBV6-2/TRBV6-3
DNA: TGTGCCGTTTCGGACAGGGAAAATTCACCCCTCCACTTT
CDR3: CAVSDRENSPLHF

size: many
D: TRBD1
J: TRBJ2-7
V: TRBV6-1
DNA: TGTGCCAGCAGTCCCGGGGACAGGTCCTACGAGCAGTACTTC
CDR3: CASSPGDRSYEQYF

size: few
D: NA
J: TRBJ2-6
V: TRBV11-1
DNA: TGTGCCAGCAGCCTATCTAACGTCCTGACTTTC
CDR3: CASSLSNVLTF

size: NA
D: NA
J: TRBJ1-5
V: TRBV19
DNA: TGTGCCAGTAGTATAGCCGAACTCCTCTATAGCAATCAGCCCCAGCATTTT
CDR3: CASSIAELLYSNQPQHF

size: NA
D: NA
J: TRBJ1-3
V: TRBV7-8
DNA: TGTGCCAGCAGCTTAGTCCCCGGTTACCTCTCTGGAAACACCATATATTTT
CDR3: CASSLVPGYLSGNTIYF

size: NA
D: NA
J: TRBJ2-7
V: TRBV28
DNA: TGTGCCAGCAGCAAACGGGGAGGGGGAAGGCCTTACGAGCAGTACTTC
CDR3: CASSKRGGGRPYEQYF

size: many
D: NA
J: TRBJ1-1
V: TRBV7-2
DNA: TGTGCCAGCAGCATTGGGTATAACACTGAAGCTTTCTTT
CDR3: CASSIGYNTEAFF

size: NA
D: TRBD1
J: TRBJ1-5
V: TRBV7-9
DNA: TGTGCCAGCAGCGAGGGACAGGGGACGGGCAATCAGCCCCAGCATTTT
CDR3: CASSEGQGTGNQPQHF

size: many
D: NA
J: TRBJ1-1
V: TRBV2
DNA: TGTGCCAGTTCTGTCGACTCAGCTAGGGTGACTGAAGCTTTCTTT
CDR3: CASSVDSARVTEAFF

size: many
D: NA
J: TRBJ2-7
V: TRBV7-2
DNA: TGTGCCAGCAGCCCCGCCCTCCGAGAGCAGTACTTC
CDR3: CASSPALREQYF

size: NA
D: NA
J: TRBJ1-1
V: TRBV28
DNA: TGTGCCAGCAGTTTAGGACCTGGGGTAAGAGTGAGGACTGAAGCTTTCTTT
CDR3: CASSLGPGVRVRTEAFF

size: NA
D: NA
J: TRBJ1-1
V: TRBV30
DNA: TGTGCCTGGAAATTCGGACGAGGGTCTGATTGGTTGAACACTGAAGCTTTCTTT
CDR3: CAWKFGRGSDWLNTEAFF

size: many
D: TRBD1
J: TRBJ1-1
V: TRBV12-3/TRBV12-4
DNA: TGTGCCAGCACCCTTCGTACAGGGGGGAACACTGAAGCTTTCTTT
CDR3: CASTLRTGGNTEAFF

size: NA
D: NA
J: TRBJ2-5
V: TRBV28
DNA: TGTGCCAGCAGTTTAAGTACGGGAACGGGGGAGACCCAGTACTTC
CDR3: CASSLSTGTGETQYF

size: NA
D: NA
J: TRBJ1-6
V: TRBV30
DNA: TGTGCCTGGAGTGAGGGCCTGTATAATTCACCCCTCCACTTT
CDR3: CAWSEGLYNSPLHF

size: NA
D: NA
J: TRBJ1-4
V: TRBV6-1
DNA: TGTGCCAGCAGTGAAGTCCTGGATGAAAAACTGTTTTTT
CDR3: CASSEVLDEKLFF

size: NA
D: TRBD1
J: TRBJ1-6
V: TRBV7-9
DNA: TGTGCCGGCAGCCGCCTGGACAGGGGGGGGTCACCCCTCCACTTT
CDR3: CAGSRLDRGGSPLHF

size: many
D: NA
J: TRBJ2-5
V: TRBV12-3/TRBV12-4
DNA: TGTGCCAGCAGTCCATACAGGGTACCTCAAGAGACCCAGTACTTC
CDR3: CASSPYRVPQETQYF

size: few
D: NA
J: TRBJ1-3
V: TRBV7-2
DNA: TGTGCCAGCAGCTTAGGGGGGGGGAGCTCTGGAAACACCATATATTTT
CDR3: CASSLGGGSSGNTIYF

size: few
D: TRBD1
J: TRBJ1-2
V: TRBV7-9
DNA: TGTGCCAGCAGCTCGGACAGGGGTGGGAGGGATGGCTACACCTTC
CDR3: CASSSDRGGRDGYTF

size: many
D: NA
J: TRBJ2-7
V: TRBV28
DNA: TGTGCCAGCAGTTTGGGGGGGACAGACTACGAGCAGTACTTC
CDR3: CASSLGGTDYEQYF

size: many
D: NA
J: TRBJ1-2
V: TRBV7-2
DNA: TGTGCCTCCAAAAGTGGGGGTTTGAACTATGGCTACACCTTC
CDR3: CASKSGGLNYGYTF

size: few
D: NA
J: TRBJ1-1
V: TRBV19
DNA: TGTGCCAGTAGTCATTCCGGGACAAAAGCTTTCTTT
CDR3: CASSHSGTKAFF

size: few
D: NA
J: TRBJ1-1
V: TRBV6-1
DNA: TGTGCCAGCAGTGAGCTCGGGTTCGTAACGGCTTTCTTT
CDR3: CASSELGFVTAFF

size: NA
D: NA
J: TRBJ2-1
V: TRBV28
DNA: TGTGCCAGCAGTTTTTCGGGGAGTCTTGCCTACAATGAGCAGTTCTTC
CDR3: CASSFSGSLAYNEQFF

size: NA
D: NA
J: TRBJ2-6
V: TRBV28
DNA: TGTGCCAGCATGAGGGGGGGTCACTCTGGGGTCAACGTCCTGACTTTC
CDR3: CASMRGGHSGVNVLTF

size: many
D: NA
J: TRBJ2-7
V: TRBV7-2
DNA: TGTGCCAGCAGCTTCTCCCGGGACTACGAGCAGTACTTC
CDR3: CASSFSRDYEQYF

size: many
D: NA
J: TRBJ1-6
V: TRBV6-5
DNA: TGTGCCAGCAGTTACTCGAAGGGTTCGGGACGTTCACCCCTCCACTTT
CDR3: CASSYSKGSGRSPLHF

size: many
D: NA
J: TRBJ2-2
V: TRBV7-3
DNA: TGTGCCAGCAGGGCCGGACCGAACACCGGGGAGCTGTTTTTT
CDR3: CASRAGPNTGELFF

size: NA
D: NA
J: TRBJ1-1
V: TRBV4-1
DNA: TGCGCCAGCAGCCAGGGTGGAATTGAAGCTTTCTTT
CDR3: CASSQGGIEAFF

size: NA
D: NA
J: TRBJ2-3
V: TRBV2
DNA: TGTGCCAGCAGTGTCCTAAGTGGGAGCACAGATACGCAGTATTTT
CDR3: CASSVLSGSTDTQYF

size: NA
D: NA
J: TRBJ2-7
V: TRBV4-3
DNA: TGCGCCAGCAGCCAAGGTCATGGGGGAACCTACGAGCAGTACTTC
CDR3: CASSQGHGGTYEQYF

size: many
D: TRBD2
J: TRBJ2-2
V: TRBV2
DNA: TGTGCCAGCGTCCCCGGGGGGGCGAACACCGGGGAGCTGTTTTTT
CDR3: CASVPGGANTGELFF